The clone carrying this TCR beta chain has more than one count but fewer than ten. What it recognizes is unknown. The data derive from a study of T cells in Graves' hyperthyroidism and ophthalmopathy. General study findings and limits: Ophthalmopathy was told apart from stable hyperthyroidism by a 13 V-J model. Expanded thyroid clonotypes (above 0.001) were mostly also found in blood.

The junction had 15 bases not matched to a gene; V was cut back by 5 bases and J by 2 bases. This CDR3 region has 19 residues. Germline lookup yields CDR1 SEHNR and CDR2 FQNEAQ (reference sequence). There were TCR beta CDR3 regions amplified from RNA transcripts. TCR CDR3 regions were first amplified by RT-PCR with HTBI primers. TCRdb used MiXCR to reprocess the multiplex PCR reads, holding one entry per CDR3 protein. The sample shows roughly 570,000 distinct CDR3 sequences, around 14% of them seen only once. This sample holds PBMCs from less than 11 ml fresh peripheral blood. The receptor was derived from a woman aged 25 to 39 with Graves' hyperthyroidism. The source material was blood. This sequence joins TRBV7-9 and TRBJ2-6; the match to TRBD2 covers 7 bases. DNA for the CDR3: TGTGCCAGCAGCGATACAGACTATGGAGGGAGGGCTGGGGCCAACGTCCTGACTTTC. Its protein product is CASSDTDYGGRAGANVLTF.